This T cell receptor (beta chain) was identified during a study of lymphopenia after photon versus proton radiotherapy. Points from the study as a whole: Better survival with proton therapy was suggested as possible, not demonstrated. After lymphocyte nadir, photon-treated repertoires showed oligoclonal expansion, especially CD8+ Temra.

The table came from immunoSEQ multiplex PCR; TCRdb's copy has only in-frame clones and leaves some out. The sample includes approximately 170,000 clones, 70% to 90% seen only once; the top ten take about 4.3%. Between the trimmed V and J ends, which lost 2 bases and 2 bases, there was a span of 4 bases. CDR3 length: 12 amino acids. Germline CDR1 reads SGHDT; CDR2 reads YYEEEE. Remarks on this clone: Its antigen is unknown.

Sequenced material: peripheral blood, taken from a patient treated with photon-based radiotherapy. V gene TRBV5-6 combines with J gene TRBJ1-2; D is unclear. This clonotype was sampled from a man in his forties or fifties with gastric cancer. CDR3 in amino acids: CASSFRNYGYTF. The CDR3 DNA follows: TGTGCCAGCAGCTTCCGGAACTATGGCTACACCTTC.